This entry lists 16 T cell receptor beta chains sequenced from one sample in a study of cytomegalovirus exposure and HLA in healthy donors. In the PCR, 60 Vbeta and 13 Jbeta primers were used. Produced via immunoSEQ multiplex PCR; TCRdb's table is partial and in-frame only. The sample lists roughly 130,000 clones, around 84% seen once, with roughly 2.5% in the top ten. Sequencing used PBMCs. These TCRs come from a man aged 45-65 years in good health and CMV-seronegative.

This chain uses TRBV9 with TRBJ2-5; TRBD1 might be the D (6 bases). Near its end, the DNA agrees better with TRBJ2-7, so the J call may be wrong. Germline values: CDR1 SGDLS, CDR2 YYNGEE. The CDR3 length is 15 residues. CDR3 nucleotides: TGTGCCAGCAGCGTAGAGGGGACAAGTGGCTACGAGCAGTACTTC. Translation gives CASSVEGTSGYEQYF.

The chain combines TRBV10-2 with TRBJ2-1, with 8 nucleotides matching TRBD2. Trimming cost V 6 bases and J 7 bases; bases outside gene matches: 8. Germline V lookup: CDR1 WSHSY, CDR2 SAAADI. This CDR3 is 14 amino acids long. The CDR3 DNA reads as TGCGCCAGCAGGGGGGGACTAGGGCCGAATGAGCAGTTCTTC. Amino acids: CASRGGLGPNEQFF.

The chain links TRBV6-5 to TRBJ1-5, with D possibly TRBD1 on 6 matching bases. CDR3 length: 15 amino acids. Looked up from germline, CDR1 is MNHEY and CDR2 is SVGAGI. V gave up 0 bases and J gave up 2 bases, with 8 bases separating them. In nucleotides, the CDR3 is TGTGCCAGCAGTTACTCCGCAGGGGGCAATCAGCCCCAGCATTTT. It translates to CASSYSAGGNQPQHF.

The chain uses TRBV6-5 and TRBJ2-5; D might be TRBD1 (6 bases). The J call is uncertain, as TRBJ2-7 better fits the DNA end. The CDR3 totals 15 residues. Germline V gene data show CDR1 as MNHEY and CDR2 as SVGAGI. The CDR3 spells CASKPPGRGWYEQYF. The CDR3 DNA reads TGTGCCAGCAAACCCCCCGGCAGGGGATGGTACGAGCAGTACTTC.

The gene calls are TRBV2 and TRBJ2-3, with TRBD2 identical over 11 bases. The CDR3 has 14 amino acids. CDR1 SNHLY and CDR2 FYNNEI come from the germline V gene. V lost 9 bases and J lost 5; bases outside the gene matches: 7. The CDR3 sequence: CARMTSGVVDTQYF. The CDR3 coding sequence is TGTGCCAGGATGACTAGCGGGGTTGTAGATACGCAGTATTTT.

The V call is TRBV19, the J call TRBJ2-1, with a weak D call TRBD2 (7 bases). The ends were cut back, 7 bases at V and 4 bases at J, with 17 bases in the middle. This CDR3 has 15 amino acids. CDR1 is LNHDA and CDR2 is SQIVND in the germline V gene (reference sequence). This chain's CDR3 is CASTPVGGPYNEQFF. CDR3 nucleotide sequence: TGTGCCAGTACCCCCGTGGGGGGGCCTTACAATGAGCAGTTCTTC.

This clone turned up a few times. The rearrangement uses TRBV19 and TRBJ1-2, with a weak D call TRBD1 (6 bases). Trimming removed 5 bases from V and 7 bases from J, with 14 bases in between. CDR1 LNHDA and CDR2 SQIVND come from the germline V gene (reference sequence). The CDR3 consists of 13 residues. The CDR3 reads CASSAQGFGGYTF. The CDR3 region has the DNA TGTGCCAGTAGTGCTCAGGGGTTTGGTGGCTACACCTTC.

V gene TRBV7-9 combines with J gene TRBJ1-2; D not certain. The CDR3 contains 13 residues. Germline V gene sequence: CDR1 SEHNR, CDR2 FQNEAQ (reference sequence). V was pared by 5 bases and J by 5 bases, with 12 bases between. Written as DNA, the CDR3 is TGTGCCAGCAGCACCCCCCACAGTTATGGCTACACCTTC. It codes for CASSTPHSYGYTF.

The chain couples TRBV7-2 to TRBJ1-2; D unresolved. The V end was cut by 4 bases, the J end by 8 bases, with 20 bases between. The length of the CDR3 is 15 residues. Germline loops: CDR1 SGHTA, CDR2 FQGNSA. The CDR3 sequence: CASSSGTVRNEGYTF. The CDR3 DNA reads as TGTGCCAGCAGCTCCGGAACAGTCCGCAACGAGGGCTACACCTTC.

The rearrangement uses TRBV14 and TRBJ1-6; TRBD1 matches 10 bases. Trimming at V came to 2 bases and at J to 10 bases, leaving 11 bases not matched to a gene. This CDR3 spans 17 amino acids. Germline CDR1 reads SGHDN; CDR2 reads FVKESK. The CDR3 nucleotides are TGTGCCAGCAGCCAAATCGGGACAGGGGTGTTGGCATCACCCCTCCACTTT. As protein: CASSQIGTGVLASPLHF.

This clone was seen once. This rearrangement joins TRBV6-5 to TRBJ1-5; the D is unclear. V was pared by 0 bases and J by 6 bases, with 6 bases between. CDR3 length: 13 residues. Germline CDR1 and CDR2: MNHEY and SVGAGI. DNA for the CDR3: TGTGCCAGCAGTTACTCGGAGGGTCAGCCCCAGCATTTT. Residues: CASSYSEGQPQHF.

A word on this clone: Its ends do not fully match the called genes, so a read error is possible. Other nucleotide sequences in the sample specify the same CDR3. This chain links TRBV7-9 with TRBJ1-6; D remains ambiguous. The CDR3 extends over 14 amino acids. Germline CDR1 reads SEHNR; CDR2 reads FQNEAQ (reference sequence). CDR3 amino acids: CASSTDVYNSPLHF. Written as DNA, the CDR3 is TGTGCCAGCAGCACTGATGTATATAATTCCCCCCTCCACTTT.

The chain has TRBV27 and TRBJ1-4; a weak D match, TRBD1 (5 bases). Per the germline V gene, CDR1 is MNHEY and CDR2 is SMNVEV (reference sequence). CDR3 size: 15 residues. Trimming cost V 8 bases and J 7 bases, with 20 bases left between them. This CDR3 is CASSFLGGASEKLFF. DNA for the CDR3: TGTGCCAGCTCTTTTTTAGGCGGGGCTAGTGAAAAACTGTTTTTT.

The chain carries TRBV19 and TRBJ2-4; 8 bases fit TRBD1. This CDR3 is built from 16 residues. Germline V gene sequence: CDR1 LNHDA, CDR2 SQIVND (reference sequence). J lost 8 bases, V lost 1 base, and 10 bases had no gene match. DNA for the CDR3: TGTGCCAGTAGTATAGGTCCAGGGGGCATTGGGGACATTCAGTACTTC. Protein: CASSIGPGGIGDIQYF.

The chain joins TRBV30 to TRBJ2-7; D may be TRBD2 (6 bases). Germline V gives CDR1 GTSNPN, CDR2 SVGIG (reference sequence). This CDR3 comprises 13 residues. Trimming cost V 5 bases and J 0 bases, with 11 bases left between them. For the CDR3, the DNA is TGTGCCTGGTCCGGGGGATTCTCCTACGAGCAGTACTTC. Translating it yields CAWSGGFSYEQYF.

This chain links TRBV5-4 with TRBJ2-7; a weak D match, TRBD1 (5 bases). Germline assignment: CDR1 SGHNT and CDR2 YYREEE (reference sequence). The CDR3 has 13 residues. The V and J ends lost 1 base and 3 bases respectively, with 8 bases between them. The CDR3 here is CASSLRTNYEQYF. CDR3 in DNA: TGTGCCAGCAGCTTGCGGACAAACTACGAGCAGTACTTC.